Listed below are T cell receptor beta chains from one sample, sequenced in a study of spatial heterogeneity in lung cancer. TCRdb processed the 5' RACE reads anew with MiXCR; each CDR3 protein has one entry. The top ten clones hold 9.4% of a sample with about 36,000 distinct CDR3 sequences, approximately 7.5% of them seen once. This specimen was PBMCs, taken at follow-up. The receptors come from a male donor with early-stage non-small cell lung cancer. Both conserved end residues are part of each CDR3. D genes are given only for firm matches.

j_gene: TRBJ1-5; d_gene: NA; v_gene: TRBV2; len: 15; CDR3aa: CASSPAGYSNQPQHF
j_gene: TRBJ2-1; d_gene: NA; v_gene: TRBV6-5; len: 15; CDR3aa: CASSYSSPMGDEQFF
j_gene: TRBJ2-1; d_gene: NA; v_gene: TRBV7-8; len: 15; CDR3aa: CASSLGLGAYNEQFF
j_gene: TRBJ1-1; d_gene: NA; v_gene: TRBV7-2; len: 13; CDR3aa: CASSLEGVTEAFF
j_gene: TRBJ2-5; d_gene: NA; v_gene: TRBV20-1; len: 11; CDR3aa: CSAQIQETQYF
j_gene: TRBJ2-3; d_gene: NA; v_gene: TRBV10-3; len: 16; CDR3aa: CAISHFGGGDTDTQYF
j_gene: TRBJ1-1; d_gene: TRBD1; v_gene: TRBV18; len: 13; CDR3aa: CASSPGGVPEAFF
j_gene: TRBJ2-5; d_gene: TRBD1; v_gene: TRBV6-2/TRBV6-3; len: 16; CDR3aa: CASSLQTGARGETQYF
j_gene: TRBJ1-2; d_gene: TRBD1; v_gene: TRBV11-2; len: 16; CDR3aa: CASSFGPPATGSGYTF
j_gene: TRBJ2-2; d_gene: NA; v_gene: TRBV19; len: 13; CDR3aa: CASGAYNTGELSF
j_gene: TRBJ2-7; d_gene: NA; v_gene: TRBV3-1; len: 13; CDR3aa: CASSQGGLDEQYF
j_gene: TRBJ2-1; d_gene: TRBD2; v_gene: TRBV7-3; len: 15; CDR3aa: CASSLTSGRYNEQFF
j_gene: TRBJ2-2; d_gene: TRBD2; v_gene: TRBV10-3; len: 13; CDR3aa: CAITPGGAGELFF
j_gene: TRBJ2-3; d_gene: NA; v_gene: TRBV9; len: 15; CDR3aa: CASSPPLASTDTQYF
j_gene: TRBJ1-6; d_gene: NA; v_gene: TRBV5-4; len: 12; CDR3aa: CASSLGNSPLHF
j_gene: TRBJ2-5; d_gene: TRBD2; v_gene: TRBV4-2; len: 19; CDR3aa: CASSQDMASGGLSQETQYF
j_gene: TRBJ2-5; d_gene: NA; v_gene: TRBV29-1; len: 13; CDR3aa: CSYEGLAQKTQYF
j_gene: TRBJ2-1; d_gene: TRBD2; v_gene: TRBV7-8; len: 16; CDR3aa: CASSLSRGGRMNEQFF
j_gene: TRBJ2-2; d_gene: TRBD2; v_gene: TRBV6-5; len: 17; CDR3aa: CASSWGLAYGDTGELFF
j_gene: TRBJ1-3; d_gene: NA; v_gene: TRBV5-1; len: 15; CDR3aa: CASSLIGDTGNTIYF
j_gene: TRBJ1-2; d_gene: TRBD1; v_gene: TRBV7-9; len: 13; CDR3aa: CASREQGAQGYTF
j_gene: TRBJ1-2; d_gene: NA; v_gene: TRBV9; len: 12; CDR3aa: CASGGFPYGYTF
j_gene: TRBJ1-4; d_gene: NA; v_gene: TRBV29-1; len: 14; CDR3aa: CSAGDIGYNEKLFF
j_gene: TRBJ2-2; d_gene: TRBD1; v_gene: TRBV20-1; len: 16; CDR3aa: CSARTGVSTNTGELFF
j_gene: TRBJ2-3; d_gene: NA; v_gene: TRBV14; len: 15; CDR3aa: CASSPQWGKTDTQYF
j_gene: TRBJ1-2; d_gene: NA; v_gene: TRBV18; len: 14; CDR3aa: CASSPFPGDYGYTF
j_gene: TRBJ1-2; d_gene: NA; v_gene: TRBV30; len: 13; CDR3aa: CAWSLTPRGGYTF
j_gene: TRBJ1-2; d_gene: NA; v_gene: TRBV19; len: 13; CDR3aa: CATTLNTNYGYTF
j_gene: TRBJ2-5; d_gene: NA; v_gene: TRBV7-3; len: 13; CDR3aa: CASSARPAETQYF
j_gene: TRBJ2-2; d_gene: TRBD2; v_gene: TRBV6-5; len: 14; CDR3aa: CASSYLLAAGELFF
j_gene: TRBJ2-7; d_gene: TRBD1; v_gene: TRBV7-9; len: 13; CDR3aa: CASQDRNSYEQYF
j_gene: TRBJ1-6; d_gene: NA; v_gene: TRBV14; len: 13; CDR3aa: CASSPSINSPLHF
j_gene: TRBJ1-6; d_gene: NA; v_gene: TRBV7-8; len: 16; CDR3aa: CASSLRVGPSNSPLHF